The T cell receptor (beta chain) under discussion was sequenced for a study of early T cells in non-severe SARS-CoV-2 infection. Each CDR3 protein is one row after TCRdb ran MiXCR on the 5' RACE reads. The table records more than 65,000 distinct CDR3 sequences, 12% of them present only once. The CDR3 totals 14 residues. In germline, CDR1 is SEHNR, CDR2 FQNEAQ (reference sequence). Unmatched junction bases numbered 6, after V lost 8 bases and J lost 4 bases. This clonotype was found many times. The rearrangement joins TRBV7-9 to TRBJ2-1; 9 bases match TRBD2. The sample taken for sequencing was whole blood. This receptor was taken from an adult who was a healthcare worker with PCR-confirmed SARS-CoV-2 infection or an uninfected control (not recorded which). This CDR3 reads CASFSSGEYNEQFF. In DNA form, the CDR3 reads TGTGCCAGCTTCTCTAGCGGGGAGTACAATGAGCAGTTCTTC.